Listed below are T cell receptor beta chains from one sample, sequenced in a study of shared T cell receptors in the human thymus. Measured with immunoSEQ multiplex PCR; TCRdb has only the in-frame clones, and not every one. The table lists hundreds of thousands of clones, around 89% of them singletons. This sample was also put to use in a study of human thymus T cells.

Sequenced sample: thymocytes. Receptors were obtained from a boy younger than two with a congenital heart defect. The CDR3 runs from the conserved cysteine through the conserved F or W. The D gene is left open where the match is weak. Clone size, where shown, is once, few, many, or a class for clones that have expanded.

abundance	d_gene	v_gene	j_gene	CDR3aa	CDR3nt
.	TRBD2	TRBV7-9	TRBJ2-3	CASSPATSGSTDTQYF	TGTGCCAGCAGCCCGGCGACTAGCGGGAGCACAGATACGCAGTATTTT
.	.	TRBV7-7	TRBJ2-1	CASSPLPTSDYQSYNEQFF	TGTGCTAGCAGCCCCCTCCCCACATCGGACTACCAATCCTACAATGAGCAGTTCTTC
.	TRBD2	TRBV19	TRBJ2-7	CASSWKTGEGRYEQYF	TGTGCCAGTAGTTGGAAGACGGGGGAGGGCCGTTACGAGCAGTACTTC
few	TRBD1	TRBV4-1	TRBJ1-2	CASSQDDRGGYGYTF	TGCGCCAGCAGCCAAGATGACAGGGGGGGCTATGGCTACACCTTC
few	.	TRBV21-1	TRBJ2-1	CASSTTTSGEQFF	TGTGCCAGCAGCACCACTACCTCTGGTGAGCAGTTCTTC
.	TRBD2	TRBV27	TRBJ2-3	CASSSPGGRERVATDTQYF	TGTGCCAGCAGTTCCCCCGGGGGGAGGGAGAGGGTTGCGACAGATACGCAGTATTTT
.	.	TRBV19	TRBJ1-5	CASTIEADSNQPQHF	TGTGCCAGTACCATAGAGGCAGATAGCAATCAGCCCCAGCATTTT
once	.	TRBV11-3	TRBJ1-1	CASTHEGEAFF	TGTGCCAGCACCCACGAGGGTGAAGCTTTCTTT
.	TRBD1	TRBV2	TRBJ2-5	CASDPVQGAGETQYF	TGTGCCAGCGACCCTGTACAGGGGGCGGGAGAGACCCAGTACTTC
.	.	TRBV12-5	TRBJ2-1	CASGSDNEQFF	TGTGCTAGTGGCTCGGACAATGAGCAGTTCTTC
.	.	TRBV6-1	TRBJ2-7	CAITQNRDEQYF	TGTGCCATCACTCAAAACAGGGACGAGCAGTACTTC
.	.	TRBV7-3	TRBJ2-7	CASSQNPRAPNEQYF	TGTGCCAGCAGCCAAAACCCCAGGGCACCGAACGAGCAGTACTTC
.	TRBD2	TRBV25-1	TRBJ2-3	CASSEDVFSSGRMDTQYF	TGTGCCAGCAGTGAAGATGTGTTTTCTAGCGGGAGAATGGATACGCAGTATTTT
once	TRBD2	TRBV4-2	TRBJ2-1	CASSQELAGMKSYNEQFF	TGTGCCAGCAGCCAAGAACTAGCGGGCATGAAGTCCTACAATGAGCAGTTCTTC
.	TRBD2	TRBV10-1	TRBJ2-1	CARPIAGGPYNEQFF	TGCGCCAGGCCCATAGCGGGAGGCCCATACAATGAGCAGTTCTTC
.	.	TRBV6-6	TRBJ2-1	CASSPLGAGSYNEQFF	TGTGCCAGCAGCCCGCTTGGGGCCGGGTCCTACAATGAGCAGTTCTTC
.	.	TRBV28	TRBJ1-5	CASRAPGEDQPQHF	TGTGCCAGCAGGGCCCCCGGCGAGGATCAGCCCCAGCATTTT
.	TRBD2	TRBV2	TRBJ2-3	CASRSTSGRAHTQYF	TGTGCCAGCAGGTCTACTAGCGGGAGGGCCCATACGCAGTATTTT
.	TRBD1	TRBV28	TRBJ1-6	CASRGEGGSGNSPLHF	TGTGCCAGCAGAGGGGAAGGGGGCTCGGGGAATTCACCCCTCCACTTT
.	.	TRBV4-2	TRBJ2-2	CASSQQGGGELFF	TGTGCCAGCAGCCAACAGGGCGGAGGGGAGCTGTTTTTT
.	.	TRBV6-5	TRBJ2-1	CASSYTGLHNEQFF	TGTGCCAGCAGTTACACGGGACTCCACAATGAGCAGTTCTTC